This is a list of T cell receptor beta chains from one sample in a study of cytomegalovirus exposure and HLA in healthy donors. Only in-frame clones appear in the TCRdb table, and some are missing; sequencing was by immunoSEQ multiplex PCR. This table has under 200,000 clones, 80% appearing once. Sequencing was done on a sample of PBMCs. Source of these receptors: a man aged 30 to 39 in good health and CMV-seronegative. CDR3s include the opening cysteine and the closing phenylalanine or tryptophan. A D gene is named only where the DNA matches it firmly. Clone size is stated in some rows and not others, as once, few, many or a class when expanded.

clone size,D gene,V gene,J gene,CDR3 DNA,CDR3 protein
NA,TRBD1,TRBV2,TRBJ2-7,TGTGCCAGCAGAAGCGACGACAGGGCCTACGAGCAGTACTTC,CASRSDDRAYEQYF
NA,TRBD2,TRBV9,TRBJ2-1,TGTGCCAGCAGCGTAGTAATTAGCGGGGGGAATGAGCAGTTCTTC,CASSVVISGGNEQFF
NA,NA,TRBV14,TRBJ2-1,TGTGCCAGCAGCCAAGATTCGGAGCGTCACAATGAGCAGTTCTTC,CASSQDSERHNEQFF
NA,TRBD1,TRBV11-3,TRBJ2-7,TGTGCCAGCAGCTTAGCCGGACAGGGGAACAACGAGCAGTACTTC,CASSLAGQGNNEQYF
NA,NA,TRBV19,TRBJ2-7,TGTGCCAGTAGTATAGGGACAGTCGGCTCCTACGAGCAGTACTTC,CASSIGTVGSYEQYF
NA,TRBD2,TRBV10-1,TRBJ2-1,TGCGCCAGCAGTGGGCTAGCGGGGCCTCTTGGGAATGAGCAGTTCTTC,CASSGLAGPLGNEQFF
NA,NA,TRBV7-2,TRBJ2-7,TGTGCCAGCACTCGAGCCGGGGGGCCTCACGAGCAGTACTTC,CASTRAGGPHEQYF
NA,TRBD1,TRBV7-9,TRBJ1-5,TGTGCCAGCAGCTCGGGACAGCCTAATCAGCCCCAGCATTTT,CASSSGQPNQPQHF
NA,TRBD1,TRBV28,TRBJ1-2,TGTGCCAGCAGACGCCGACAGGGACGGTCGGACTATGGCTACACCTTC,CASRRRQGRSDYGYTF
NA,TRBD1,TRBV27,TRBJ1-6,TGTGCCAGCAGCCAATCGACAGGGGACCTCCACTTT,CASSQSTGDLHF
NA,NA,TRBV27,TRBJ2-7,TGTGCCAGCTACTTGACAAGAGAGTACTACGAGCAGTACTTC,CASYLTREYYEQYF
NA,NA,TRBV13,TRBJ2-5,TGTGCCAGCAGCTCGCGGGACAGTGGGGAAGAGACCCAGTACTTC,CASSSRDSGEETQYF
NA,NA,TRBV5-4,TRBJ1-2,TGCGCCAGCAGCCAGGGATTTTACCGGGCCCATGGCTATGGCTACACCTTC,CASSQGFYRAHGYGYTF
NA,NA,TRBV10-1,TRBJ2-1,TGCGCCAGCTCGAAGCTCAGGGGCAATGAGCAGTTCTTC,CASSKLRGNEQFF
NA,NA,TRBV5-6,TRBJ2-1,TGTGCCAGCAGCCTAGCTAGTCTAATTATGCGGAACAATGAGCAGTTCTTC,CASSLASLIMRNNEQFF
NA,TRBD2,TRBV6-1,TRBJ2-7,TGTGCCAGCAGTGTGGGACTAGCGGTTTCCTACGAGCAGTACTTC,CASSVGLAVSYEQYF
NA,TRBD2,TRBV29-1,TRBJ2-5,TGCACCGCGGTAGCGGGAGGAGTTCAAGAGACCCAGTACTTC,CTAVAGGVQETQYF
NA,NA,TRBV18,TRBJ2-2,TGTGCCAGCTCAAAGAGGGACTCGCTCACCGGGGAGCTGTTTTTT,CASSKRDSLTGELFF
NA,NA,TRBV28,TRBJ2-7,TGTGCCAGCAGTTCCGGGGCCTACGAGCAGTACTTC,CASSSGAYEQYF
NA,TRBD1,TRBV11-2,TRBJ1-2,TGTGCCAGCAGCGTAGGACAGGGAAACTATGGCTACACCTTC,CASSVGQGNYGYTF
NA,NA,TRBV2,TRBJ1-1,TGTGCCAGCAGTGAAGGTGACGCAGGGGTGAACACTGAAGCTTTCTTT,CASSEGDAGVNTEAFF
NA,NA,TRBV7-9,TRBJ1-1,TGTGCCAGCAGCTTAGGGCAGGATGAAGCTTTCTTT,CASSLGQDEAFF
NA,TRBD1,TRBV6-5,TRBJ2-2,TGTGCCAGCAGTGCCAGGGGGTTCACCGGGGAGCTGTTTTTT,CASSARGFTGELFF
NA,NA,TRBV6-1,TRBJ1-2,TGTGCCAGCAGTGAAGCTCCAGGGTCCTATGGCTACACCTTC,CASSEAPGSYGYTF
NA,NA,TRBV5-5,TRBJ1-4,TGTGCCAGCAGGACCGACAGACAGGCTCCTAATGAAAAACTGTTTTTT,CASRTDRQAPNEKLFF
NA,TRBD1,TRBV28,TRBJ2-7,TGTGCCAGCAGTTTGACAGGGGGCTCCTACGAGCAGTACTTC,CASSLTGGSYEQYF
once,TRBD1,TRBV7-3,TRBJ2-1,TGTGCCAGCAGCTCGCGTCCGGGACAGGTAAAGGATGAGCAGTTCTTC,CASSSRPGQVKDEQFF
once,NA,TRBV19,TRBJ2-7,TGTGCCAGTAGTATACTAGCATCCGACGAGCAGTACTTC,CASSILASDEQYF
few,NA,TRBV5-5,TRBJ2-7,TGTGCCAGCAGCCCACAGGGCTACGAGCAGTACTTC,CASSPQGYEQYF
NA,NA,TRBV6-5,TRBJ1-4,TGTGCCAGCAGCCCTACAGGGTTTGGGGATGAAAAACTGTTTTTT,CASSPTGFGDEKLFF
few,TRBD1,TRBV27,TRBJ2-7,TGTGCCAGCAGTGTACAGGGACAGGGCATTTACGAGCAGTACTTC,CASSVQGQGIYEQYF
NA,TRBD1,TRBV5-1,TRBJ2-1,TGCGCCAGCAGCTTTACGGGACAGGGGTTGCTTGGGGAGCAGTTCTTC,CASSFTGQGLLGEQFF
NA,NA,TRBV14,TRBJ2-7,TGTGCCAGCAGCCACTTAGGCCGGGGGGCAAGGGGTTACGAGCAGTACTTC,CASSHLGRGARGYEQYF
NA,NA,TRBV30,TRBJ1-6,TGTGCCTGGAGATTCACCGGCGGGAAATATAATTCACCCCTCCACTTT,CAWRFTGGKYNSPLHF
NA,TRBD1,TRBV6-1,TRBJ1-1,TGTGCCACGCCTTGGGACAGCCAGAACACTGAAGCTTTCTTT,CATPWDSQNTEAFF
NA,NA,TRBV5-1,TRBJ2-6,TGCGCCAGCAGCTTCGCGGGTTCCTCTGGGGCCAACGTCCTGACTTTC,CASSFAGSSGANVLTF
NA,TRBD1,TRBV6-1,TRBJ2-2,TGTGCCAGCAGCGAGGTGGGACAGAGGTTTTTT,CASSEVGQRFF
NA,NA,TRBV10-3,TRBJ1-1,TGTGCCATCAGTGGAAGGGGAGGGGACACTGAAGCTTTCTTT,CAISGRGGDTEAFF
once,TRBD1,TRBV5-5,TRBJ2-7,TGTGCCAGCAGCCTCCGGGCGAAGACAGGGGACTACGAGCAGTACTTC,CASSLRAKTGDYEQYF
NA,NA,TRBV28,TRBJ1-2,TGTGCCAGCACAGACAGCCTCAACTATGGCTACACCTTC,CASTDSLNYGYTF
NA,NA,TRBV11-2,TRBJ1-2,TGTGCCAGCAGCTTAAACAGGGTCGCTAACTATGGCTACACCTTC,CASSLNRVANYGYTF
NA,TRBD2,TRBV4-2,TRBJ2-7,TGTGCCAGCAGCCACCCGGGACTAGAGTACGAGCAGTACTTC,CASSHPGLEYEQYF
NA,NA,TRBV6-6,TRBJ1-2,TGTGCCAGCAGTTACTCCTTACCGGACAGCTATGGCTACACCTTC,CASSYSLPDSYGYTF
NA,TRBD1,TRBV5-5,TRBJ2-7,TGTGCCAGCAGCGTATCCGGGACAGGGGTGCTAGCGGTAACCTACGAGCAGTACTTC,CASSVSGTGVLAVTYEQYF